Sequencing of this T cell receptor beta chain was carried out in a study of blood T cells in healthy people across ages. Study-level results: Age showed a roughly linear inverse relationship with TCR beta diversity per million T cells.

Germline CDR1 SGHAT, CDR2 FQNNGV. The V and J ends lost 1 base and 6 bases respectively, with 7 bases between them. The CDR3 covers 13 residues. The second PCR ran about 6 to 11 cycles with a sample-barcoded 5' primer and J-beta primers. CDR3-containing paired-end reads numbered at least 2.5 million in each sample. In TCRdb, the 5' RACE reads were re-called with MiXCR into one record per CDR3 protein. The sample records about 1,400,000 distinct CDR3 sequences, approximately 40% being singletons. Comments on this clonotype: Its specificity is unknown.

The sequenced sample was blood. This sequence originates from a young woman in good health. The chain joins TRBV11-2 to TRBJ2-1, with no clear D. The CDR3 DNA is TGTGCCAGCAGCTTAGGGACCATCAATGAGCAGTTCTTC. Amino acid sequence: CASSLGTINEQFF.